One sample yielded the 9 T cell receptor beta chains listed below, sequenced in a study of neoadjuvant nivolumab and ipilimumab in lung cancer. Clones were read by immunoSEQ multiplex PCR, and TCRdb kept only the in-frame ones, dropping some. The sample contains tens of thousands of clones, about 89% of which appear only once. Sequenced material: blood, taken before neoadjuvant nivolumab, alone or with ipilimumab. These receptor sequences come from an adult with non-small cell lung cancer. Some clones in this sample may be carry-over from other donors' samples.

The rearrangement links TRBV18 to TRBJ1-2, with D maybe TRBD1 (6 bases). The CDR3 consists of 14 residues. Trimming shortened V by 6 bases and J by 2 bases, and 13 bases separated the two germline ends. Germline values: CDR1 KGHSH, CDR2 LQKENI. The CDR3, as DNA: TGTGCCAGCTCGCCGACAGGAGGCAACTATGGCTACACCTTC. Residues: CASSPTGGNYGYTF.

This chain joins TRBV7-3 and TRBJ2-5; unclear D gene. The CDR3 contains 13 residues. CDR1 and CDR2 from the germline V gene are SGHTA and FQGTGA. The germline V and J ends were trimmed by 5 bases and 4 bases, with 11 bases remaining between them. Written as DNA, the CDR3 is TGTGCCAGCAGCCCTATGGGTGCAGAGACCCAGTACTTC. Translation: CASSPMGAETQYF.

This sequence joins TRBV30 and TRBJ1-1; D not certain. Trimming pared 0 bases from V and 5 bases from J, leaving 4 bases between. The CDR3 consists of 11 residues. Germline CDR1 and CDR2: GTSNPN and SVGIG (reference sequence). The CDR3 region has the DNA TGTGCCTGGAGTGTAATTACTGAAGCTTTCTTT. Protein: CAWSVITEAFF.

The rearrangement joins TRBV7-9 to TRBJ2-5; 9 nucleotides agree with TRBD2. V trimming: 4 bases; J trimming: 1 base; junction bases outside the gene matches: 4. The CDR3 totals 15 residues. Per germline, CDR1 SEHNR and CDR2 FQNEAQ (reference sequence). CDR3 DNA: TGTGCCAGCAGCTCCAGACTAGCGGCCCAAGAGACCCAGTACTTC. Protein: CASSSRLAAQETQYF.

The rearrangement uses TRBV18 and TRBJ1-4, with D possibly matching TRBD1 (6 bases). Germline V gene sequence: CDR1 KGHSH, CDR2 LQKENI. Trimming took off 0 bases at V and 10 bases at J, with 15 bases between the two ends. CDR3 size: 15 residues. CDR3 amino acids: CASSPPLGTSGKLFF. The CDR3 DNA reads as TGTGCCAGCTCACCACCGTTGGGGACAAGTGGAAAACTGTTTTTT.

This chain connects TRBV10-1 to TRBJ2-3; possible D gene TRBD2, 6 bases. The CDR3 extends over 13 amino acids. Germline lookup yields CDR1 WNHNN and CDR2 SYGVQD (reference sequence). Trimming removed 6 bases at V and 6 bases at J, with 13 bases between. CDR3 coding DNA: TGCGCCAGCAGCATCGGGAGAACTGATACGCAGTATTTT. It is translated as CASSIGRTDTQYF.

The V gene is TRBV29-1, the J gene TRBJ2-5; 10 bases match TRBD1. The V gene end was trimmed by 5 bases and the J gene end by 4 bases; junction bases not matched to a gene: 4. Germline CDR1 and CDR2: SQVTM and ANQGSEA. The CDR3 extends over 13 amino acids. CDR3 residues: CSVHGQGGETQYF. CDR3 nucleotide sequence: TGCAGCGTTCACGGACAGGGGGGAGAGACCCAGTACTTC.

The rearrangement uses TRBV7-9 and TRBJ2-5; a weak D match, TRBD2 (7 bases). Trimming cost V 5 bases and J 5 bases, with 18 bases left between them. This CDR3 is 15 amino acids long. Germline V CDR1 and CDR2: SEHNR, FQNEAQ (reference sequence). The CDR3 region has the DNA TGTGCCAGCAGCCCTAGGGGGGGGGTTGAGGAGACCCAGTACTTC. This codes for CASSPRGGVEETQYF.

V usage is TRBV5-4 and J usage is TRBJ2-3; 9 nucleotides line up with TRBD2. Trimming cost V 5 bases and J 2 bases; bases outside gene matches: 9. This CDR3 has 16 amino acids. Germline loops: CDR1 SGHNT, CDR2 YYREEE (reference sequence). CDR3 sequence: CASRISGSLPTDTQYF. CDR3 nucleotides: TGTGCCAGCAGAATTAGCGGGAGCCTGCCCACAGATACGCAGTATTTT.